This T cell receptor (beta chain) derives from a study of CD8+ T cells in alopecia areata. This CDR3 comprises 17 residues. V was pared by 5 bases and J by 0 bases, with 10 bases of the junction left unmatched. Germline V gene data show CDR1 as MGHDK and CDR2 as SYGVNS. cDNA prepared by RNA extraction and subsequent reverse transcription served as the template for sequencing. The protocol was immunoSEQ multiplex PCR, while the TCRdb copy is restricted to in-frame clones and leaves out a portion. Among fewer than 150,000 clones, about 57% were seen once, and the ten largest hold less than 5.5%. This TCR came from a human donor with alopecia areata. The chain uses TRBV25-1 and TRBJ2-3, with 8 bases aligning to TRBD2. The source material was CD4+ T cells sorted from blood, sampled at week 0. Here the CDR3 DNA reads TGTGCCAGCAGTCCCTTCGGGGGGGCGCGGAGCACAGATACGCAGTATTTT. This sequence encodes CASSPFGGARSTDTQYF.